One sample yielded the 31 T cell receptor beta chains listed below, sequenced in a study of blood T cell repertoires in COVID-19. The data were produced by immunoSEQ multiplex PCR, yet TCRdb's version contains in-frame clones alone and is incomplete. The data show more than 150,000 clones, 80% seen once. Sequences were obtained from PBMCs or T cells enriched from blood (not recorded which). The receptor source for this set is a man in his 60s who had been exposed to COVID-19.

CDR3 coding DNA: TGTGCTAGTGGTTTGCCCGGGACAGAGGACACTGAAGCTTTCTTT. Translation gives CASGLPGTEDTEAFF. This rearrangement joins TRBV12-5 to TRBJ1-1, with 7 bases aligning to TRBD1. This CDR3 spans 15 amino acids. The J segment lost 3 bases and the V segment lost 2 bases, leaving 6 bases of the junction unmatched. Germline assignment: CDR1 LGHNT and CDR2 FRNRAP.

V and J are TRBV29-1 and TRBJ1-2; 8 nucleotides line up with TRBD1. The V segment lost 8 bases and the J segment 8 bases; nucleotides outside the gene matches: 7. The CDR3 runs to 11 residues. Germline CDR1 SQVTM, CDR2 ANQGSEA. The CDR3 DNA is TGCAGCCCCGGACAGGGCGAGGGCTACACCTTC. This translates into CSPGQGEGYTF.

V gene TRBV2 combines with J gene TRBJ2-7; 10 positions agree with TRBD1. This CDR3 is built from 14 residues. After removal of 5 bases from V and 4 bases from J, the junction contained 5 bases not matched to a gene. CDR1 and CDR2 from the germline V gene are SNHLY and FYNNEI. Written as DNA, the CDR3 is TGTGCCAGCAGTTACGGGACAGGGGTTTACGAGCAGTACTTC. This translates into CASSYGTGVYEQYF. Full variable domain (outside the CDR3, taken from reference TRBV2 and TRBJ2-7): EPEVTQTPSHQVTQMGQEVILRCVPISNHLYFYWYRQILGQKVEFLVSFYNNEISEKSEIFDDQFSVERPDGSNFTLKIRSTKLEDSAMYFCASSYGTGVYEQYFGPGTRLTVT.

The genes are TRBV9 and TRBJ1-6; TRBD1 agrees at 10 bases. The CDR3 contains 15 residues. Germline V gene lookup returns CDR1 SGDLS and CDR2 YYNGEE. After removal of 3 bases from V and 10 bases from J, the junction contained 7 bases not matched to a gene. CDR3 coding DNA: TGTGCCAGCAGCGGTTCCGGGACAGGGGTGTCACCCCTCCACTTT. Encoded protein: CASSGSGTGVSPLHF.

The rearrangement uses TRBV11-2 and TRBJ2-1; D may be TRBD2 (6 bases). V shed 3 bases and J shed 7 bases, with 13 bases lying between them. Germline V CDR1 and CDR2: SGHAT, FQNNGV. This CDR3 region has 14 residues. The CDR3: CASSLGGVFNEQFF. The CDR3 DNA sequence: TGTGCCAGCAGCTTGGGGGGAGTCTTTAATGAGCAGTTCTTC.

The chain employs TRBV5-1 and TRBJ2-7; 12 positions match TRBD2. Germline V lookup: CDR1 SGHRS, CDR2 YFSETQ. This CDR3 has 16 residues. V gave up 4 bases and J gave up 3 bases; unmatched junction bases: 8. CDR3 in DNA: TGCGCCAGCAGCGCACTGACTAGCGGGAGTAGCTACGAGCAGTACTTC. Translation: CASSALTSGSSYEQYF. Looking up the rest from reference TRBV5-1 and TRBJ2-7 gives the full variable domain: KAGVTQTPRYLIKTRGQQVTLSCSPISGHRSVSWYQQTPGQGLQFLFEYFSETQRNKGNFPGRFSGRQFSNSRSEMNVSTLELGDSALYLCASSALTSGSSYEQYFGPGTRLTVT.

This clone was counted many times. The chain couples TRBV5-8 to TRBJ2-3; TRBD2 matches 7 bases. Germline-derived CDR1 and CDR2 are SGHTS and YDEGEE. CDR3 size: 14 residues. Trimming at V came to 1 base and at J to 9 bases, leaving 8 bases not matched to a gene. The CDR3 spells CASSLSAGVTTQYF. In nucleotides, the CDR3 is TGTGCCAGCAGCTTGAGCGCGGGGGTAACAACGCAGTATTTT.

The V and J genes are TRBV5-8 and TRBJ1-2; tentative D call: TRBD1 (5 bases). CDR1 and CDR2 (germline): SGHTS, YDEGEE. The CDR3 extends over 15 amino acids. Trimming removed 0 bases at V and 4 bases at J, with 13 bases between. CDR3 region: CASSLEGVASYGYTF. The CDR3 DNA follows: TGTGCCAGCAGCTTGGAAGGGGTTGCCTCCTATGGCTACACCTTC.

The CDR3 region is CASSPGGFSEKLFF. DNA for the CDR3: TGTGCCAGCAGCCCCGGGGGGTTTTCGGAAAAACTGTTTTTT. The chain employs TRBV5-4 and TRBJ1-4; possible D gene TRBD1, 5 bases. V was pared by 4 bases and J by 8 bases, with 15 bases between. Germline V CDR1 and CDR2: SGHNT, YYREEE (reference sequence). There are 14 residues in the CDR3.

The chain uses TRBV21-1 and TRBJ2-7; TRBD1, the table's D call, lacks a check against the DNA. TRBV21-1 is noted as a pseudogene. CDR3 length: 15 residues. CDR3 region: CASSPQDRRGAEQYF. The CDR3 region has the DNA TGTGCCAGCAGCCCCCAGGACAGGCGCGGTGCCGAGCAGTACTTC.

A word on this clone: This same CDR3 is encoded by further DNA sequences in the sample. The rearrangement uses TRBV19 and TRBJ2-1, with D possibly matching TRBD1 (6 bases). Trimming took off 7 bases at V and 0 bases at J, with 13 bases between the two ends. This CDR3 is 15 amino acids long. Germline values: CDR1 LNHDA, CDR2 SQIVND (reference sequence). Here the CDR3 reads CASKPDRSSYNEQFF. CDR3 nucleotide sequence: TGTGCCAGTAAACCCGACAGGAGCTCCTACAATGAGCAGTTCTTC. The whole variable domain, remainder taken from reference TRBV19 and TRBJ2-1, is DGGITQSPKYLFRKEGQNVTLSCEQNLNHDAMYWYRQDPGQGLRLIYYSQIVNDFQKGDIAEGYSVSREKKESFPLTVTSAQKNPTAFYLCASKPDRSSYNEQFFGPGTRLTVL.

V is TRBV2 and J is TRBJ1-4; a weak D match, TRBD1 (5 bases). Trimming pared 4 bases from V and 0 bases from J, leaving 9 bases between. The CDR3 has 15 residues. CDR1 and CDR2 (germline): SNHLY, FYNNEI. CDR3: CASSVDRTTNEKLFF. The CDR3 nucleotides are TGTGCCAGCAGTGTAGACAGAACAACTAATGAAAAACTGTTTTTT.

V and J are TRBV5-6 and TRBJ1-4, with 8 bases lining up with TRBD1. J gave up 8 bases and V 4 bases, and 7 bases lay outside the gene matches. The CDR3 sequence is 14 residues long. Germline lookup yields CDR1 SGHDT and CDR2 YYEEEE. The chain's CDR3 is CASSRNQGAEKLFF. The CDR3 region has the DNA TGTGCCAGCAGCCGAAATCAGGGGGCCGAAAAACTGTTTTTT.

DNA for the CDR3: TGTGCCAGCACCCCCTCGGCGGGAGGGACCCGTCTATCCGGGGAGCTGTTTTTT. Its translation is CASTPSAGGTRLSGELFF. The chain uses TRBV28 and TRBJ2-2; 9 nucleotides match TRBD2. The CDR3 loop spans 18 amino acids. Germline V gives CDR1 MDHEN, CDR2 SYDVKM. With V trimmed by 7 bases and J by 6 bases, 18 bases remained unmatched.

This clone was picked up a small number of times. V gene TRBV6-2 or TRBV6-3 combines with J gene TRBJ2-7; possible D gene TRBD1, 6 bases. Trimming took off 6 bases at V and 5 bases at J, with 20 bases between the two ends. Germline V gives CDR1 MNHEY, CDR2 SVGEGT. The CDR3 contains 15 residues. The CDR3 coding sequence is TGTGCCAGCAGCCCTCCGGGTGGCAGGGGCCACGAGCAGTACTTC. Residues: CASSPPGGRGHEQYF.

This chain connects TRBV7-3 to TRBJ1-1; D is ambiguous. The V gene lost 5 bases and the J gene lost 4 bases, with 11 bases spanning the gap. CDR1 and CDR2 from the germline V gene are SGHTA and FQGTGA. This CDR3 comprises 13 residues. The DNA of the CDR3 is TGTGCCAGCAGCCCGGGGTTTTTCACTGAAGCTTTCTTT. Residues: CASSPGFFTEAFF.

The rearrangement joins TRBV7-2 to TRBJ2-7, with a weak D call TRBD2 (5 bases). Germline-derived CDR1 and CDR2 are SGHTA and FQGNSA. Trimming pared 4 bases from V and 2 bases from J, leaving 12 bases between. This CDR3 is 14 amino acids long. The CDR3 sequence is CASSWSSGTYEQYF. CDR3 bases: TGTGCCAGCAGCTGGTCGTCCGGGACCTACGAGCAGTACTTC.

The chain carries TRBV6-4 and TRBJ2-3; 14 bases align to TRBD2. Germline lookup yields CDR1 MRHNA and CDR2 SNTAGT. This CDR3 has 17 residues. V shed 4 bases and J 6 bases; nucleotides not matched to a gene: 9. The CDR3 nucleotides read TGTGCCAGCAGTGCCGGGACTAGCGGGAGCGGTTCGGATACGCAGTATTTT. Its translation is CASSAGTSGSGSDTQYF.

V usage is TRBV10-2 and J usage is TRBJ2-7, with 8 bases lining up with TRBD1. The V gene's germline CDR1 is WSHSY and CDR2 SAAADI. The V and J ends lost 6 bases and 2 bases, in that order; junction bases with no gene match: 6. The CDR3 extends over 14 amino acids. The chain's CDR3 is CASSHGQGAYEQYF. In DNA form, the CDR3 reads TGCGCCAGCAGCCATGGACAGGGAGCCTACGAGCAGTACTTC.

This clone was seen more than once but under ten times. The chain is built from TRBV6-2 or TRBV6-3 and TRBJ1-2; 8 bases match TRBD1. CDR3 length equals 13 residues. Germline trimming cut 4 bases from V and 14 bases from J; bases unmatched to any gene: 12. Germline lookup yields CDR1 MNHEY and CDR2 SVGEGT. For the CDR3, the DNA is TGTGCCAGCAGTTCCTTGGACAGGGCGGGGGCGACCTTC. Translating gives CASSSLDRAGATF.

The chain couples TRBV12-3 or TRBV12-4 to TRBJ1-1, with 9 positions matching TRBD1. The trim removed 5 bases at V and 7 bases at J, leaving 5 bases unmatched. CDR3 size: 13 residues. For the CDR3, the DNA is TGTGCCAGCAGTCTCGGACAGGGGCGTGAAGCTTTCTTT. This codes for CASSLGQGREAFF.

The V and J genes are TRBV4-1 and TRBJ2-1; 16 bases line up with TRBD2. Germline loops: CDR1 MGHRA, CDR2 YSYEKL. This CDR3 comprises 20 residues. V was pared by 3 bases and J by 0 bases, with 8 bases of the junction left unmatched. The CDR3 region is CASSQPGLAGGPSSYNEQFF. CDR3 in DNA: TGCGCCAGCAGCCAGCCGGGACTAGCGGGAGGGCCTAGCTCCTACAATGAGCAGTTCTTC.

This sequence joins TRBV7-9 and TRBJ1-1; TRBD1 matches at 8 bases. V dropped 4 bases and J dropped 11; count of bases not matched to a gene: 9. The germline V gene encodes CDR1 SEHNR and CDR2 FQNEAQ (reference sequence). The CDR3 extends over 13 amino acids. The CDR3 bases are TGTGCCAGCAGCTGGGGTGGGGACAGGTTGGCTTTCTTT. This translates into CASSWGGDRLAFF.

V is TRBV30 and J is TRBJ1-5; D might be TRBD1 (5 bases). Per the germline V gene, CDR1 is GTSNPN and CDR2 is SVGIG (reference sequence). V was trimmed by 5 bases and J by 5 bases, leaving 13 bases between them. The CDR3 is made up of 13 amino acids. The CDR3 reads CAWQAGWDQPQHF. As DNA, the CDR3 is TGTGCCTGGCAAGCAGGGTGGGATCAGCCCCAGCATTTT.

The chain joins TRBV2 to TRBJ2-5; 11 bases line up with TRBD2. This CDR3 comprises 15 residues. CDR1 and CDR2 (germline): SNHLY, FYNNEI. V dropped 11 bases and J dropped 5; count of bases not matched to a gene: 13. The CDR3: CAPSRLAGGGETQYF. The CDR3, as DNA: TGTGCCCCCAGCAGGCTAGCGGGAGGAGGGGAGACCCAGTACTTC.

The V gene is TRBV30, the J gene TRBJ1-5; tentative D call: TRBD1 (5 bases). CDR3 length equals 14 residues. Germline lookup yields CDR1 GTSNPN and CDR2 SVGIG (reference sequence). Trimming cost V 0 bases and J 2 bases, with 8 bases left between them. CDR3 sequence (DNA): TGTGCCTGGAGTGTGGGCAGGGGCAATCAGCCCCAGCATTTT. This encodes CAWSVGRGNQPQHF.

CDR3 nucleotides: TGTGCCAGCAGCTTGAACCAAGCGGGAGGGCCCACCCCGCAGTTCTTC. As protein: CASSLNQAGGPTPQFF. This chain uses TRBV5-8 with TRBJ2-1; 10 nucleotides line up with TRBD2. Germline V gene sequence: CDR1 SGHTS, CDR2 YDEGEE. CDR3 length: 16 amino acids. Germline trimming cut 1 base from V and 12 bases from J; bases unmatched to any gene: 13. Variable domain in full (rest from reference TRBV5-8 and TRBJ2-1): EAGVTQSPTHLIKTRGQQATLRCSPISGHTSVYWYQQALGLGLQFLLWYDEGEERNRGNFPPRFSGRQFPNYSSELNVNALELEDSALYLCASSLNQAGGPTPQFFGPGTRLTVL.

This chain connects TRBV19 to TRBJ2-3; D is possibly TRBD1 (6 bases). The length of the CDR3 is 14 residues. V was cut by 8 bases and J by 5 bases, with 17 bases left in between. The germline V gene has CDR1 LNHDA and CDR2 SQIVND (reference sequence). The CDR3 loop is CASADRNPGDTQYF. CDR3 DNA sequence: TGTGCCAGTGCCGACAGGAACCCCGGAGATACGCAGTATTTT.

CDR3 nucleotide sequence: TGTGCCAGCAGCGTAGCCCTCGGGGCCAACGTCCTGACTTTC. It yields the protein CASSVALGANVLTF. The chain uses TRBV9 and TRBJ2-6; no clear D gene. Trimming took 0 bases from V and 4 from J, leaving 5 bases between them. This CDR3 contains 14 residues. Per the germline V gene, CDR1 is SGDLS and CDR2 is YYNGEE.

This clone was counted only a few times. The genes are TRBV11-2 and TRBJ1-1; no reliable D call. Trimming removed 3 bases at V and 2 bases at J, with 13 bases between. Germline values: CDR1 SGHAT, CDR2 FQNNGV. The CDR3 covers 15 residues. CDR3 in amino acids: CASSFLGGKNTEAFF. The CDR3 bases are TGTGCCAGCAGCTTTCTTGGAGGGAAAAACACTGAAGCTTTCTTT. The whole variable domain, filled in from reference TRBV11-2 and TRBJ1-1, reads EAGVAQSPRYKIIEKRQSVAFWCNPISGHATLYWYQQILGQGPKLLIQFQNNGVVDDSQLPKDRFSAERLKGVDSTLKIQPAKLEDSAVYLCASSFLGGKNTEAFFGQGTRLTVV.

The J gene is TRBJ1-2, the V gene TRBV6-1; D is ambiguous. The CDR3 runs to 14 residues. Germline values: CDR1 MNHNS, CDR2 SASEGT. V dropped 1 base and J dropped 2 bases, with 8 bases sitting between them. In nucleotides, the CDR3 is TGTGCCAGCAGTGAAGGCCGTGGCAACTATGGCTACACCTTC. Residues: CASSEGRGNYGYTF.